What follows are 21 T cell receptor beta chains derived from one specimen sequenced in a study of blood T cells in healthy people across ages (dated by TCRdb to the mid-2010s). The library relied on 5' RACE. The listed sequencing device is Illumina HiSeq 2500. A second PCR of 7 to 11 cycles was run with a J-beta primer mix and a sample-barcoded 5' primer. TCRdb reran the public reads through fastp at Q25 and MiXCR, keeping productive beta chains. Entries that share a CDR3 protein sequence are merged under the most common genes and DNA. This sample comprises 900,000 to 950,000 distinct CDR3 sequences, about 27% of them detected only once. The ten largest clones take up 9.5% to 13% of the sample. Another study also made use of these data, one on T cells of mothers and their children.

Sequences were obtained from blood. These receptors were collected from a middle-aged woman in good health.

With respect to this clonotype: A much larger clone lies a single base off, so this may be a read error. The chain carries TRBV28 and TRBJ2-5; D is unclear. Germline CDR1 is MDHEN and CDR2 is SYDVKM. This CDR3 has 16 amino acids. V was shortened by 5 bases and J by 5 bases, with 21 bases between the two germline ends. CDR3 nucleotide sequence: TGTGCCAGCAGTGAATCTAGGGTCCGTTGGGTGGAGACCCAGTACTTC. It yields the protein CASSESRVRWVETQYF.

The CDR3, as DNA: TGTGCCAGCAGCTTTTACTTTCGGGGGCAGCTAGAGACCCAGTACTTC. Amino acid sequence: CASSFYFRGQLETQYF. V is TRBV7-2 and J is TRBJ2-5; D may correspond to TRBD1 or TRBD2 (6 bases each). The CDR3 is 16 amino acids. Per the germline V gene, CDR1 is SGHTA and CDR2 is FQGNSA. V was shortened by 3 bases and J by 4 bases, with 18 bases between the two germline ends.

This clonotype was detected ten times or more. The CDR3 here is CASSPAGNVLTF. The DNA for the CDR3 is TGCGCCAGCAGCCCTGCTGGGAACGTCCTGACTTTC. This chain joins TRBV5-1 and TRBJ2-6; D gene unclear. In germline, CDR1 is SGHRS, CDR2 YFSETQ. The V gene lost 4 bases and the J gene lost 10 bases, with 9 bases spanning the gap. This CDR3 has 12 residues.

This rearrangement joins TRBV7-9 to TRBJ1-1; maybe TRBD1 (6 bases). Deletions cut 1 base from V and 1 base from J, with 10 bases between. CDR3 length: 15 amino acids. The V gene's germline CDR1 is SEHNR and CDR2 FQNEAQ (reference sequence). The CDR3 DNA reads TGTGCCAGCAGCTTAGTTTCGGGGGCGAACACTGAAGCTTTCTTT. Protein product: CASSLVSGANTEAFF.

This sequence joins TRBV7-9 and TRBJ1-2; possible D gene TRBD1, 6 bases. V lost 3 bases and J lost 7, with 18 bases in between. CDR1 is SEHNR and CDR2 is FQNEAQ in the germline V gene (reference sequence). The CDR3 is made up of 15 amino acids. The CDR3 protein is CASSFHQGGGFGYTF. The CDR3 DNA follows: TGTGCCAGCAGCTTCCACCAAGGGGGGGGCTTTGGCTACACCTTC.

The chain employs TRBV27 and TRBJ2-7, with D possibly being TRBD2 (5 bases). Trimming took off 9 bases at V and 6 bases at J, with 15 bases between the two ends. This CDR3 has 12 residues. In germline, CDR1 is MNHEY, CDR2 SMNVEV (reference sequence). CDR3 in amino acids: CASLGQGSEQYF. As DNA, the CDR3 is TGTGCCAGTTTAGGGCAAGGGAGCGAGCAGTACTTC.

The rearrangement uses TRBV6-5 and TRBJ1-5, with unresolved D. The V and J ends lost 0 bases and 6 bases respectively, with 12 bases between them. The CDR3 has 15 amino acids. The germline V gene encodes CDR1 MNHEY and CDR2 SVGAGI. The CDR3 region is CASSYSGVLGQPQHF. DNA of the CDR3: TGTGCCAGCAGTTACTCCGGGGTTCTCGGTCAGCCCCAGCATTTT.

The table lists this clonotype with a few counts. The chain uses TRBV13 and TRBJ2-5; 10 positions agree with TRBD2. The V and J ends lost 6 bases and 0 bases, in that order; junction bases with no gene match: 7. This CDR3 is built from 16 residues. Germline V lookup: CDR1 PRHDT, CDR2 FYEKMQ (reference sequence). In DNA, the CDR3 is TGTGCCAGCAGGGACACTAGCGGGGCGTACCAAGAGACCCAGTACTTC. This translates into CASRDTSGAYQETQYF.

The chain links TRBV19 to TRBJ1-2; D remains ambiguous. Between the trimmed V and J ends, which lost 7 bases and 1 base, there was a span of 7 bases. The CDR3 extends over 12 amino acids. CDR1 and CDR2 (germline): LNHDA, SQIVND (reference sequence). CDR3 residues: CASMIGNYGYTF. The CDR3 DNA reads as TGTGCCAGTATGATCGGTAACTATGGCTACACCTTC. The full variable domain, in which reference TRBV19 and TRBJ1-2 provide the parts outside the CDR3, is DGGITQSPKYLFRKEGQNVTLSCEQNLNHDAMYWYRQDPGQGLRLIYYSQIVNDFQKGDIAEGYSVSREKKESFPLTVTSAQKNPTAFYLCASMIGNYGYTFGSGTRLTVV.

This clonotype was found many times. This chain uses TRBV5-1 with TRBJ2-7, with D possibly being TRBD2 (6 bases). Germline-derived CDR1 and CDR2 are SGHRS and YFSETQ. V lost 5 bases and J lost 0, with 12 bases in between. The CDR3 extends over 14 amino acids. The CDR3 loop is CASSRDLSSYEQYF. For the CDR3, the DNA is TGCGCCAGCAGTCGGGACTTAAGCTCCTACGAGCAGTACTTC.

On this clonotype: One junction end disagrees with the germline gene, perhaps due to a read error. This chain uses TRBV28 with TRBJ1-2, with 10 bases lining up with TRBD1. CDR3 length: 15 residues. The germline CDR1 and CDR2 sequences are MDHEN and SYDVKM. For the CDR3, the DNA is TGTGCCAGCAGTTTGAATGCGGGGACAGGGGTCGGCTGCACCTTC. Translation: CASSLNAGTGVGCTF.

The table lists this clonotype with many counts. The genes are TRBV4-3 and TRBJ2-4, with D possibly being TRBD2 (6 bases). The CDR3 extends over 14 amino acids. Germline V gene lookup returns CDR1 LGHNA and CDR2 YSLEER. V was cut by 0 bases and J by 5 bases, with 8 bases left in between. This chain's CDR3 is CASSQERGENIQYF. The CDR3 DNA follows: TGCGCCAGCAGCCAAGAACGCGGGGAAAACATTCAGTACTTC.

V usage is TRBV7-8 and J usage is TRBJ2-7; 8 bases align to TRBD1. CDR3 length equals 15 residues. Germline loops: CDR1 SGHVS, CDR2 FQNEAQ. V shed 5 bases, J shed 3 bases, and the junction held 9 bases outside the gene matches. CDR3 region: CASSPGQGSFYEQYF. DNA of the CDR3: TGTGCCAGCAGCCCCGGACAGGGTTCCTTCTACGAGCAGTACTTC.

This clonotype was recorded many times. The rearrangement uses TRBV25-1 and TRBJ2-3; D gene unclear. The CDR3 has 14 residues. V was trimmed by 4 bases and J by 0 bases, leaving 8 bases between them. The germline V gene has CDR1 MGHDK and CDR2 SYGVNS. In nucleotides, the CDR3 is TGTGCCAGCAGTGTACACGGAAGCACAGATACGCAGTATTTT. Its translation: CASSVHGSTDTQYF.

As to this clonotype: The germline gene is not matched at one end of the junction; a read error may be the cause. This chain connects TRBV4-3 to TRBJ2-1; 9 bases fit TRBD1. From germline, CDR1 is LGHNA and CDR2 YSLEER. The CDR3 is made up of 17 amino acids. CDR3: CAGSQEAYRGLYNGQFF. CDR3 bases: TGCGCCGGCAGCCAAGAAGCGTACAGGGGGCTCTACAATGGGCAGTTCTTC.

The sample holds a few counts of this clonotype. The chain is built from TRBV18 and TRBJ2-1; D remains unclear. Trimming removed 3 bases from V and 7 bases from J, with 10 bases in between. The CDR3 spans 13 residues. Per germline, CDR1 KGHSH and CDR2 LQKENI. This CDR3 is CASSPLTENEQFF. DNA of the CDR3: TGTGCCAGCTCACCCCTCACAGAAAATGAGCAGTTCTTC.

This clonotype was recorded many times. The rearrangement joins TRBV28 to TRBJ1-4; TRBD1 agrees at 9 bases. From germline, CDR1 is MDHEN and CDR2 SYDVKM. This CDR3 contains 15 residues. Losses at the gene ends were 6 bases for V and 2 bases for J; bases not matched to a gene: 4. CDR3 DNA: TGTGCCAGCAGAGACAGGGGGGCCACTAATGAAAAACTGTTTTTT. Its protein product is CASRDRGATNEKLFF.

This clonotype was seen more than once but under ten times. Relative to the germline gene, one junction end is altered; a read error may explain this. V usage is TRBV28 and J usage is TRBJ2-7, with TRBD1 identical over 10 bases. CDR3 length: 16 amino acids. Germline CDR1 MDHEN, CDR2 SYDVKM. CDR3 DNA sequence: TGTGCCAGCAGTTCGGACCGGGACAGGGGCTCGTACGAGCGGTACTTC. It is translated as CASSSDRDRGSYERYF.

This clonotype was detected only once. An end of the junction does not agree with germline; a read error may underlie this. The chain employs TRBV25-1 and TRBJ1-5; D is perhaps TRBD1 (5 bases). The CDR3 extends over 18 amino acids. Germline CDR1 is MGHDK and CDR2 is SYGVNS. The CDR3 DNA reads TGTGCCAGCAGGTTCCGGGGCTCCGTGCGGGGCGGGAATCAGTCCCAGCATTTT. Protein sequence: CASRFRGSVRGGNQSQHF.

Concerning this clonotype itself: This may stem from a read error, because a much larger clone lies one nucleotide away. DNA of the CDR3: TGTGCCAGCACCACAGGGTTTCGGAACGAGCAGTACTTC. Translation gives CASTTGFRNEQYF. The chain links TRBV6-1 to TRBJ2-7; weak D call: TRBD1 (6 bases). Trimming took 7 bases from V and 5 from J, leaving 15 bases between them. CDR1 is MNHNS and CDR2 is SASEGT in the germline V gene. CDR3 size: 13 residues.

This clonotype has just a few counts. The chain couples TRBV6-5 to TRBJ2-6, with 8 nucleotides matching TRBD1. V shed 3 bases and J 2 bases; nucleotides not matched to a gene: 9. The CDR3 spans 18 residues. The V gene's germline CDR1 is MNHEY and CDR2 SVGAGI. This chain's CDR3 is CASSYLGQGAPGANVLTF. The DNA for the CDR3 is TGTGCCAGCAGTTATCTTGGACAGGGAGCCCCTGGGGCCAACGTCCTGACTTTC.